The 17 T cell receptor beta chains below come from one sample, sequenced in a study of blood T cells in healthy people across ages. A sample-barcoded 5' primer and a J-beta primer mix were used in a second PCR of about 7 to 12 cycles. TCRdb reprocessed the 5' RACE reads via MiXCR and lists one record per CDR3 protein. Among some 1,500,000 distinct CDR3 sequences, about 45% were seen once, and the ten largest hold 4%. Specimen: blood. The source is a young woman in good health.

This clonotype was seen a few times. The chain employs TRBV12-3 or TRBV12-4 and TRBJ2-7; TRBD2 matches at 9 bases. Trimming cost V 8 bases and J 10 bases; bases outside gene matches: 21. There are 16 residues in the CDR3. The CDR3 DNA sequence: TGTGCCAGCTCCTCCGCCCGCGGGGGGGCCGGTTATATTCAGTACTTC. Translated: CASSSARGGAGYIQYF.

This clonotype has more than one count but fewer than ten. The rearrangement uses TRBV5-1 and TRBJ1-1, with D unclear. Germline V gene data show CDR1 as SGHRS and CDR2 as YFSETQ. V lost 3 bases, J lost 0 bases, and 6 bases lay in between. CDR3 length: 13 amino acids. The CDR3 region has the DNA TGCGCCAGCAGCTCCCCAATGAACACTGAAGCTTTCTTT. Residues: CASSSPMNTEAFF.

This clonotype was counted at least ten times. This chain connects TRBV9 to TRBJ2-5, with D tentatively TRBD2 (5 bases). V lost 5 bases and J lost 4, with 9 bases in between. Germline V CDR1 and CDR2: SGDLS, YYNGEE. This CDR3 is built from 12 residues. The CDR3: CASSGGGETQYF. The DNA for the CDR3 is TGTGCCAGCAGTGGAGGAGGAGAGACCCAGTACTTC.

The V gene is TRBV28, the J gene TRBJ1-2; no clear D gene. The germline gives CDR1 MDHEN, CDR2 SYDVKM. This CDR3 is 13 amino acids long. V dropped 10 bases and J dropped 2 bases, with 14 bases sitting between them. The DNA for the CDR3 is TGTGCCACCCCTGGCGGAGGGAACTATGGCTACACCTTC. Protein: CATPGGGNYGYTF.

This clonotype has at least ten counts. The CDR3, as DNA: TGTGCCAGCAGCTTTCCAGGTGGCGAGCAGTACTTC. Its protein is CASSFPGGEQYF. The chain carries TRBV7-2 and TRBJ2-7, with D uncertain. Germline CDR1 reads SGHTA; CDR2 reads FQGNSA. The germline V and J ends were trimmed by 3 bases and 6 bases, with 9 bases remaining between them. The CDR3 has 12 amino acids.

V is TRBV7-9 and J is TRBJ1-1, with D maybe TRBD1 (5 bases). Looked up from germline, CDR1 is SEHNR and CDR2 is FQNEAQ (reference sequence). This CDR3 has 12 amino acids. V dropped 11 bases and J dropped 5 bases, with 15 bases sitting between them. The CDR3 protein is CACRPGVTEAFF. CDR3 bases: TGTGCCTGCCGCCCGGGGGTTACTGAAGCTTTCTTT.

V usage is TRBV7-2 and J usage is TRBJ2-3, with D perhaps TRBD2 (6 bases). V gave up 5 bases and J gave up 3 bases, with 12 bases separating them. The CDR3 loop spans 14 amino acids. The germline CDR1 and CDR2 sequences are SGHTA and FQGNSA. For the CDR3, the DNA is TGTGCCAGCAGCACGCGCGGGACTACAGATACGCAGTATTTT. It codes for CASSTRGTTDTQYF.

The CDR3 spells CASSLGLAGASYEQYF. The CDR3 DNA follows: TGTGCCAGCAGTTTGGGACTAGCGGGGGCCTCCTACGAGCAGTACTTC. The chain links TRBV2 to TRBJ2-7, with TRBD2 identical over 14 bases. The germline CDR1 and CDR2 sequences are SNHLY and FYNNEI. Unmatched junction bases numbered 3, after V lost 5 bases and J lost 0 bases. The CDR3 covers 16 residues. The whole variable domain, remainder taken from reference TRBV2 and TRBJ2-7, is EPEVTQTPSHQVTQMGQEVILRCVPISNHLYFYWYRQILGQKVEFLVSFYNNEISEKSEIFDDQFSVERPDGSNFTLKIRSTKLEDSAMYFCASSLGLAGASYEQYFGPGTRLTVT.

Only a few counts were recorded for this clonotype. This chain links TRBV29-1 with TRBJ2-1; 12 nucleotides match TRBD2. Trimming took 7 bases from V and 3 from J; bases not matched to a gene: 10. Germline-derived CDR1 and CDR2 are SQVTM and ANQGSEA. CDR3 length: 16 residues. In DNA, the CDR3 is TGCAGCGCCCACGGACTAGCGGGATTAAACTACAATGAGCAGTTCTTC. Translation: CSAHGLAGLNYNEQFF.

V gene TRBV20-1 combines with J gene TRBJ2-4; 7 nucleotides agree with TRBD2. The assigned J gene may be wrong: the sequence end matches TRBJ2-5 better. Germline CDR1 reads DFQATT; CDR2 reads SNEGSKA (reference sequence). The CDR3 is 13 residues long. In DNA, the CDR3 is TGCAGTGCCCTGTGGGGGGGTGAAAAGACCCAGTACTTC. Translation gives CSALWGGEKTQYF.

This clonotype was counted between two and nine times. The J gene is TRBJ1-1, the V gene TRBV10-3, with a possible D match to TRBD1 (5 bases). The germline V and J ends were trimmed by 5 bases and 1 base, with 17 bases remaining between them. Per the germline V gene, CDR1 is ENHRY and CDR2 is SYGVKD. The CDR3 consists of 16 residues. CDR3 nucleotide sequence: TGTGCCATCAGTCAGGCTGGGGGGTGGTCGAACACTGAAGCTTTCTTT. Its protein product is CAISQAGGWSNTEAFF.

This clonotype was seen only a few times. This sequence joins TRBV6-2 or TRBV6-3 and TRBJ2-6, with 7 nucleotides matching TRBD1. Germline V CDR1 and CDR2: MNHEY, SVGEGT. The CDR3 has 15 residues. The ends lost 6 bases at V and 2 bases at J; junction bases unmatched: 4. As DNA, the CDR3 is TGTGCCAGCAGAACGACAGGGACTGGGGCCAACGTCCTGACTTTC. The encoded protein is CASRTTGTGANVLTF.

The genes are TRBV20-1 and TRBJ1-1; unclear D gene. The CDR3 extends over 13 amino acids. The germline gives CDR1 DFQATT, CDR2 SNEGSKA (reference sequence). Trimming removed 3 bases at V and 7 bases at J, with 15 bases between. The CDR3 DNA follows: TGCAGTGCTAGGCCTTCTGGGGATGGTGAAGCTTTCTTT. Translating gives CSARPSGDGEAFF.

The rearrangement uses TRBV6-2 or TRBV6-3 and TRBJ2-7; D gene ambiguous. TRBJ2-5 matches the DNA end more closely, so the J call is doubtful. The CDR3 runs to 15 residues. From germline, CDR1 is MNHEY and CDR2 SVGEGT. Written as DNA, the CDR3 is TGTGCCAGCAGTTCAACAGACAAAAAACAAGAGACCCAGTACTTC. Its translation: CASSSTDKKQETQYF.

Comment on this clonotype: This clone may be a read error of a much larger clone one base away. V gene TRBV10-3 combines with J gene TRBJ2-7; TRBD2 matches at 8 bases. This CDR3 has 15 residues. The germline CDR1 and CDR2 sequences are ENHRY and SYGVKD. V was clipped by 7 bases and J by 7 bases; unmatched bases: 15. The CDR3 region has the DNA TGTGCCATCACTGCTGGGCGGGGGGCCTACAATGAGCAGTACTTC. Its translation is CAITAGRGAYNEQYF.

There are a few counts of this clonotype. The rearrangement joins TRBV27 to TRBJ2-1; TRBD2 matches at 13 bases. The CDR3 runs to 15 residues. Germline assignment: CDR1 MNHEY and CDR2 SMNVEV (reference sequence). V lost 5 bases, J lost 9 bases, and 7 bases stayed unmatched. The CDR3 DNA reads as TGTGCCAGCAGTCACGGGACTAGCGGGATGTCTGAGCAGTTCTTC. This codes for CASSHGTSGMSEQFF.

The chain combines TRBV5-5 with TRBJ1-6, with D perhaps matching TRBD1 (5 bases). Trimming stripped 4 bases from V and 7 bases from J, with 9 bases between. This CDR3 contains 13 residues. The germline gives CDR1 SGHKS, CDR2 YYEKEE (reference sequence). Written as DNA, the CDR3 is TGTGCCAGCAGCCCCGAGGGGAATTCACCCCTCCACTTT. Translating gives CASSPEGNSPLHF.